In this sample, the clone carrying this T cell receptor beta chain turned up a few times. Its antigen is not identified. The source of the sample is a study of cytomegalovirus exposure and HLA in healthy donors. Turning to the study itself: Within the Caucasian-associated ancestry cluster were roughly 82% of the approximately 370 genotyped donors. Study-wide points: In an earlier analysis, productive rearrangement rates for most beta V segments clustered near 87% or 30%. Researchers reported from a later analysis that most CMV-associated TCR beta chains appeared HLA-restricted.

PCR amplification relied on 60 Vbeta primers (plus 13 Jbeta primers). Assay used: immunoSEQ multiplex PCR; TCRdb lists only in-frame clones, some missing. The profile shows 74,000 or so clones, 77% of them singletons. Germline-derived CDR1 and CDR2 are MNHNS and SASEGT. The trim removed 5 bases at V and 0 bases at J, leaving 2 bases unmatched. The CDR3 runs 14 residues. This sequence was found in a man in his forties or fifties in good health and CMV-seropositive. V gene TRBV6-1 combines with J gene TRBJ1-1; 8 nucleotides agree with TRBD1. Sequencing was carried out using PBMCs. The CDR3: CASSLDRVNTEAFF. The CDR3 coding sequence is TGTGCCAGCAGTTTGGACAGGGTGAACACTGAAGCTTTCTTT.